Listed here are 31 T cell receptor beta chains from one sample, sequenced in a study of T cell responses to AZD1222 COVID-19 vaccine. Sequenced by immunoSEQ multiplex PCR; TCRdb stores in-frame clones only, minus some. The data contain roughly 130,000 clones, 80% to 90% of them seen just once; the ten biggest clones take up 1.6%. This material consisted of peripheral blood, taken on day 0 of AZD1222 vaccination. These receptors all stem from an adult in good health.

The V gene is TRBV6-5, the J gene TRBJ2-1, with D perhaps TRBD1 or TRBD2 (6 bases each). Germline CDR1 and CDR2: MNHEY and SVGAGI. With 3 bases removed from V and 8 bases from J, the gap between germline ends came to 8 bases. The CDR3 has 12 amino acids. The CDR3 nucleotides read TGTGCCAGCAGTTATGGGGGGCATGAGCAGTTCTTC. Translated: CASSYGGHEQFF.

The chain is built from TRBV2 and TRBJ2-5, with TRBD1 matching over 8 bases. The CDR3 length is 13 residues. J was trimmed by 4 bases and V by 8 bases; bases with no gene match: 6. Germline assignment: CDR1 SNHLY and CDR2 FYNNEI. CDR3 sequence: CASGKTGVETQYF. CDR3 coding DNA: TGTGCCAGCGGCAAGACAGGGGTAGAGACCCAGTACTTC.

CDR3 sequence reads: CASRVTADTDTQYF. The CDR3 coding sequence is TGTGCCAGTAGGGTCACAGCTGACACAGATACGCAGTATTTT. The genes are TRBV19 and TRBJ2-3; D gene unclear. This CDR3 spans 14 amino acids. CDR1 and CDR2 from the germline V gene are LNHDA and SQIVND (reference sequence). Trimming took 6 bases from V and 2 from J, leaving 12 bases between them.

This clone has just one count. The rearrangement uses TRBV4-1 and TRBJ1-2, with 7 bases that match TRBD1. Germline CDR1 MGHRA, CDR2 YSYEKL. V was clipped by 1 base and J by 4 bases; unmatched bases: 6. CDR3 length equals 15 residues. CDR3 coding DNA: TGCGCCAGCAGCCAAGGACAGGGTACAAGCTATGGCTACACCTTC. This gives the protein CASSQGQGTSYGYTF.

The chain combines TRBV3-1 (or the pseudogene TRBV3-2) with TRBJ1-1; D uncertain. From germline, CDR1 is LGHDT and CDR2 YNNKEL (reference sequence). V lost 0 bases, J lost 1 base, and 6 bases lay in between. The CDR3 sequence is 14 residues long. The CDR3 DNA is TGTGCCAGCAGCCAAGACAGCCCGAACACTGAAGCTTTCTTT. Encoded protein: CASSQDSPNTEAFF.

The chain links TRBV4-2 to TRBJ2-5, with D tentatively TRBD2 (6 bases). The CDR3 runs 16 residues. In germline, CDR1 is LGHNA, CDR2 YNFKEQ. With 4 bases removed from V and 2 bases from J, the gap between germline ends came to 17 bases. The CDR3 region is CASSPSGGDLQETQYF. The CDR3 DNA reads TGTGCCAGCAGCCCCTCGGGCGGGGACTTACAAGAGACCCAGTACTTC.

This clone was seen only a few times. The gene calls are TRBV9 and TRBJ1-2; 10 nucleotides line up with TRBD1. CDR3 size: 18 residues. V shed 6 bases and J 0 bases; nucleotides not matched to a gene: 14. Germline V gene sequence: CDR1 SGDLS, CDR2 YYNGEE. The CDR3 bases are TGTGCCAGCAACAACCAAAGGACAGGGGGAAATACTAACTATGGCTACACCTTC. This sequence encodes CASNNQRTGGNTNYGYTF.

J is TRBJ1-4 and V is TRBV19, with TRBD1 identical over 10 bases. The length of the CDR3 is 17 residues. V lost 5 bases to trimming and J lost 7 bases; unmatched junction nucleotides: 13. The germline V gene has CDR1 LNHDA and CDR2 SQIVND (reference sequence). The CDR3 here is CASSPRQGATRIEKLFF. The CDR3 DNA follows: TGTGCCAGTAGTCCCCGACAGGGGGCCACACGAATTGAAAAACTGTTTTTT.

This chain joins TRBV6-5 and TRBJ1-2; D is possibly TRBD1 (6 bases). V lost 6 bases and J 5 bases, leaving 16 bases between the germline ends. The germline V gene encodes CDR1 MNHEY and CDR2 SVGAGI. The CDR3 runs to 14 residues. The CDR3 region has the DNA TGTGCCAGCAGCGACACAGGGATAGGGTATGGCTACACCTTC. It translates to CASSDTGIGYGYTF.

The chain links TRBV7-3 to TRBJ2-1; TRBD2 agrees at 11 bases. CDR3 length: 15 amino acids. V trimming: 2 bases; J trimming: 6 bases; junction bases outside the gene matches: 3. The germline V gene has CDR1 SGHTA and CDR2 FQGTGA. The CDR3 region is CASSLGGLAGNEQFF. The CDR3 DNA follows: TGTGCCAGCAGCTTAGGAGGACTAGCGGGCAATGAGCAGTTCTTC.

This chain uses TRBV6-5 with TRBJ2-7; D is unclear. V dropped 1 base and J dropped 0 bases, with 10 bases sitting between them. Looked up from germline, CDR1 is MNHEY and CDR2 is SVGAGI. The CDR3 has 15 residues. In DNA, the CDR3 is TGTGCCAGCAGTTACTTGTCAGAGTTCTCCTACGAGCAGTACTTC. Protein: CASSYLSEFSYEQYF.

This chain uses TRBV7-2 with TRBJ2-7; no reliable D call. The CDR3 has 13 residues. With 5 bases removed from V and 1 base from J, the gap between germline ends came to 9 bases. The germline CDR1 and CDR2 sequences are SGHTA and FQGNSA. The CDR3, as DNA: TGTGCCAGCAGCCCAGAGCCATCCTACGAGCAGTACTTC. It encodes CASSPEPSYEQYF.

This clone was counted only a few times. The V and J genes are TRBV18 and TRBJ1-2; D perhaps matches TRBD1 (6 bases). The CDR3 contains 14 residues. Trimming pared 4 bases from V and 8 bases from J, leaving 17 bases between. CDR1 and CDR2 from the germline V gene are KGHSH and LQKENI. CDR3 coding DNA: TGTGCCAGCTCACTTGGTCGACAGGCGGGGGGCTACACCTTC. It is translated as CASSLGRQAGGYTF.

The rearrangement uses TRBV2 and TRBJ1-6; 9 positions agree with TRBD1. The CDR3 totals 16 residues. V shed 6 bases, J shed 10 bases, and the junction held 13 bases outside the gene matches. The germline CDR1 and CDR2 sequences are SNHLY and FYNNEI. This chain's CDR3 is CASRLALDRGRSPLHF. The CDR3 DNA follows: TGTGCCAGCAGGCTAGCCCTGGACAGGGGTCGCTCACCCCTCCACTTT.

V gene TRBV20-1 combines with J gene TRBJ2-7, with D hard to call. The length of the CDR3 is 11 residues. The V end was cut by 5 bases, the J end by 2 bases, with 7 bases between. The V gene's germline CDR1 is DFQATT and CDR2 SNEGSKA (reference sequence). The CDR3 DNA follows: TGCAGTGCTCTTTCGGCCTACGAGCAGTACTTC. As protein: CSALSAYEQYF.

The chain has TRBV27 and TRBJ1-1; no clear D. The ends were cut back, 1 base at V and 4 bases at J, with 10 bases in the middle. CDR3 length: 14 amino acids. The germline V gene encodes CDR1 MNHEY and CDR2 SMNVEV (reference sequence). The CDR3 DNA is TGTGCCAGCAGTTTATATCGGGGTGGCACTGAAGCTTTCTTT. Translation gives CASSLYRGGTEAFF.

The chain links TRBV12-3 or TRBV12-4 to TRBJ1-1, with D possibly TRBD1 on 6 matching bases. The V end was cut by 6 bases, the J end by 6 bases, with 11 bases between. CDR3 length equals 12 residues. CDR3 bases: TGTGCCAGCAGAGGGGGGCAGGCTGAAGCTTTCTTT. Its translation: CASRGGQAEAFF.

The chain is built from TRBV30 and TRBJ2-7; 9 bases agree with TRBD1. Unmatched junction bases numbered 5, after V lost 2 bases and J lost 0 bases. Germline V gene sequence: CDR1 GTSNPN, CDR2 SVGIG (reference sequence). This CDR3 region has 15 residues. In DNA form, the CDR3 reads TGTGCCTGGAGTTTCGGGACAGGGTACTCCTACGAGCAGTACTTC. This translates into CAWSFGTGYSYEQYF.

The chain links TRBV18 to TRBJ2-7; tentatively, D is TRBD1 (6 bases). CDR3 length: 16 residues. Germline assignment: CDR1 KGHSH and CDR2 LQKENI. Trimming pared 6 bases from V and 1 base from J, leaving 19 bases between. The CDR3 sequence: CASSSTAQGKSYEQYF. CDR3 coding DNA: TGTGCCAGCTCCTCCACTGCTCAGGGGAAGTCCTACGAGCAGTACTTC.

The CDR3 DNA sequence: TGTGCCACCAGTGACGCTGGACAGGTCTATGGCTACACCTTC. This sequence encodes CATSDAGQVYGYTF. The V and J genes are TRBV24-1 and TRBJ1-2, with TRBD1 identical over 7 bases. The CDR3 covers 14 residues. The V and J ends lost 4 bases and 4 bases, in that order; junction bases with no gene match: 5. CDR1 is KGHDR, CDR2 SFDVKD, per germline.

The chain carries TRBV4-1 and TRBJ2-5; D tentatively reads TRBD1 or TRBD2 (6 bases each). V shed 1 base and J shed 5 bases, with 17 bases lying between them. This CDR3 is built from 16 residues. Looked up from germline, CDR1 is MGHRA and CDR2 is YSYEKL. CDR3: CASSQVGGATEETQYF. CDR3 in DNA: TGCGCCAGCAGCCAAGTGGGGGGCGCCACGGAGGAGACCCAGTACTTC.

The V gene is TRBV4-1, the J gene TRBJ1-3; D is ambiguous. This CDR3 comprises 16 residues. V was cut by 1 base and J by 0 bases, with 10 bases left in between. Germline loops: CDR1 MGHRA, CDR2 YSYEKL. For the CDR3, the DNA is TGCGCCAGCAGCCAAGTCGACTGGATCTCTGGAAACACCATATATTTT. It encodes CASSQVDWISGNTIYF.

The genes are TRBV7-3 and TRBJ2-1, with TRBD2 identical over 9 bases. V shed 4 bases and J 5 bases; nucleotides not matched to a gene: 6. Germline assignment: CDR1 SGHTA and CDR2 FQGTGA. This CDR3 is built from 15 residues. DNA of the CDR3: TGTGCCAGCAGCTCAGAGCGGGGGGACGACAATGAGCAGTTCTTC. Its translation is CASSSERGDDNEQFF.

The chain combines TRBV6-5 with TRBJ1-1, with 7 positions matching TRBD1. The germline V gene has CDR1 MNHEY and CDR2 SVGAGI. V dropped 2 bases and J dropped 10; count of bases not matched to a gene: 7. The CDR3 runs 13 residues. Written as DNA, the CDR3 is TGTGCCAGCAGTTACCAAGACAGGGAGGGAGCTTTCTTT. It specifies CASSYQDREGAFF.

Only one count was recorded for this clone. The chain couples TRBV7-6 to TRBJ2-1; TRBD2 matches at 11 bases. The germline gives CDR1 SGHVS, CDR2 FNYEAQ. The CDR3 extends over 15 amino acids. Trimming cost V 3 bases and J 2 bases; bases outside gene matches: 0. CDR3 DNA: TGTGCCAGCAGCTTGACTAGCGGGACCTACAATGAGCAGTTCTTC. Protein: CASSLTSGTYNEQFF. Variable domain in full (rest from reference TRBV7-6 and TRBJ2-1): GAGVSQSPRYKVTKRGQDVALRCDPISGHVSLYWYRQALGQGPEFLTYFNYEAQQDKSGLPNDRFSAERPEGSISTLTIQRTEQRDSAMYRCASSLTSGTYNEQFFGPGTRLTVL.

This clone was seen a single time. This chain joins TRBV5-1 and TRBJ1-2, with 7 bases that match TRBD1. The V gene end was trimmed by 4 bases and the J gene end by 2 bases; junction bases not matched to a gene: 11. The germline V gene has CDR1 SGHRS and CDR2 YFSETQ. This CDR3 contains 16 residues. Written as DNA, the CDR3 is TGCGCCAGCAGCCTGGCCGGGGACAGCGGAAACTATGGCTACACCTTC. This encodes CASSLAGDSGNYGYTF.

This clone showed up just a few times. This rearrangement joins TRBV27 to TRBJ1-4; TRBD1 might be the D (5 bases). This CDR3 has 13 residues. The V end lost 8 bases, the J end lost 8 bases, and 15 bases lay between the germline ends. CDR1 is MNHEY, CDR2 SMNVEV, per germline (reference sequence). DNA of the CDR3: TGTGCCAGCGCTTTCCAGGGAGGCGAAAAACTGTTTTTT. Residues: CASAFQGGEKLFF.

The V call is TRBV4-3, the J call TRBJ2-5; TRBD2 matches at 10 bases. J gave up 3 bases and V 2 bases, and 3 bases lay outside the gene matches. The V gene's germline CDR1 is LGHNA and CDR2 YSLEER. This CDR3 is built from 15 residues. In DNA, the CDR3 is TGCGCCAGCAGCCAAAGAGGACTAGCGGAAGAGACCCAGTACTTC. Translation: CASSQRGLAEETQYF.

This clone was counted a single time. The chain uses TRBV12-3 or TRBV12-4 and TRBJ1-3; D call uncertain. Trimming took off 3 bases at V and 2 bases at J, with 5 bases between the two ends. The CDR3 totals 13 residues. The CDR3 loop reads CASSLAPGNTIYF. The CDR3 DNA is TGTGCCAGCAGTTTGGCTCCTGGAAACACCATATATTTT.

V and J are TRBV6-5 and TRBJ1-5; unclear D gene. This CDR3 contains 13 residues. Germline V gene data show CDR1 as MNHEY and CDR2 as SVGAGI. Trimming took off 6 bases at V and 5 bases at J, with 11 bases between the two ends. CDR3 loop: CASRAGSDQPQHF. CDR3 DNA sequence: TGTGCCAGCAGAGCGGGTTCTGATCAGCCCCAGCATTTT.

This chain joins TRBV3-1 (or the pseudogene TRBV3-2) and TRBJ2-1, with D possibly being TRBD2 (6 bases). This CDR3 comprises 13 residues. The germline V gene has CDR1 LGHDT and CDR2 YNNKEL (reference sequence). V was shortened by 1 base and J by 12 bases, with 13 bases between the two germline ends. The CDR3 sequence: CASSQGLDWVQFF. CDR3 DNA sequence: TGTGCCAGCAGCCAAGGACTAGATTGGGTGCAGTTCTTC.